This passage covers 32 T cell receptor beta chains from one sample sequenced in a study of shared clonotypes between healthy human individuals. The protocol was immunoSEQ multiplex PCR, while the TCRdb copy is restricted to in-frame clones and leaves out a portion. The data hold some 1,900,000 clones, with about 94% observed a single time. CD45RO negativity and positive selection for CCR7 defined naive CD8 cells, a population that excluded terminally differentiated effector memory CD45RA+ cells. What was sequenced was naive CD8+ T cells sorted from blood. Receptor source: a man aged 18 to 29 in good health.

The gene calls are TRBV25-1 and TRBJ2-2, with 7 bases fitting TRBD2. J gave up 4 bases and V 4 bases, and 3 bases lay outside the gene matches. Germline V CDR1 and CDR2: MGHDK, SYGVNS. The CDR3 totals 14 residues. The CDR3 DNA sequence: TGTGCCAGCAGTGTTACTAGCGTCACCGGGGAGCTGTTTTTT. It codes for CASSVTSVTGELFF.

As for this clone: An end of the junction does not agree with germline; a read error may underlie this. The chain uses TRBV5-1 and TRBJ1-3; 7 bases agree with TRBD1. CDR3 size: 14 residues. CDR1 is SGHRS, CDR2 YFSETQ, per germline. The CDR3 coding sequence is TGCGCCAGCAGCCCCGGGGACAGCGGAAGCACCATATATTTT. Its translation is CASSPGDSGSTIYF. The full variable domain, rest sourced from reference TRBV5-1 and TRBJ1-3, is KAGVTQTPRYLIKTRGQQVTLSCSPISGHRSVSWYQQTPGQGLQFLFEYFSETQRNKGNFPGRFSGRQFSNSRSEMNVSTLELGDSALYLCASSPGDSGSTIYFGEGSWLTVV.

The CDR3 DNA is TGTGCCAGCAACAGCCCGGGACAGGGCTCCTACAATGAGCAGTTCTTC. This sequence encodes CASNSPGQGSYNEQFF. This chain joins TRBV9 and TRBJ2-1, with 9 nucleotides matching TRBD1. The germline gives CDR1 SGDLS, CDR2 YYNGEE. The CDR3 has 16 amino acids. V shed 6 bases, J shed 0 bases, and the junction held 7 bases outside the gene matches.

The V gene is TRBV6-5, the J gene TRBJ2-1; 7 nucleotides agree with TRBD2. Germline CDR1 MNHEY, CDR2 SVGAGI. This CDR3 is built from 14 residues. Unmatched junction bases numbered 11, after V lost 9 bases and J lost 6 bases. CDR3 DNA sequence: TGTGCCAGTGCATGGGGGGGAGGTAGCAATGAGCAGTTCTTC. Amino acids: CASAWGGGSNEQFF.

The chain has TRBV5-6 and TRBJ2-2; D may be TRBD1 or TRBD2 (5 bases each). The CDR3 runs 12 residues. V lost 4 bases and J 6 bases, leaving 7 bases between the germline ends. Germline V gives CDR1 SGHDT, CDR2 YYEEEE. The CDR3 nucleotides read TGTGCCAGCAGCCGGGGCCCCGGGGAGCTGTTTTTT. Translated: CASSRGPGELFF.

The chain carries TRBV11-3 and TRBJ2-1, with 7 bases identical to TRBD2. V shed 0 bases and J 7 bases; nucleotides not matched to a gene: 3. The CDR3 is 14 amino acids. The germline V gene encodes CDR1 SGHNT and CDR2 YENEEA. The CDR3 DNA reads TGTGCCAGCAGCTTAGAAAGCGGGGCTAATGAGCAGTTCTTC. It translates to CASSLESGANEQFF.

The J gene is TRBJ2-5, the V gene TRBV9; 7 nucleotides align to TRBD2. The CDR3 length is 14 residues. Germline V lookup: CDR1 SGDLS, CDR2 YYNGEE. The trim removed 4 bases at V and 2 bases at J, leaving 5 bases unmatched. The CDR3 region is CASSTRGGQETQYF. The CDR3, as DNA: TGTGCCAGCAGCACCCGCGGGGGTCAAGAGACCCAGTACTTC.

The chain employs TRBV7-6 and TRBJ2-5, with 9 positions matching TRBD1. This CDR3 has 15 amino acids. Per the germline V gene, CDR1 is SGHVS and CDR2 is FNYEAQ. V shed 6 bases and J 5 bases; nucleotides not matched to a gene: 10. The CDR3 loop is CASRKATGGLETQYF. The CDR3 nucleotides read TGTGCCAGCAGGAAGGCAACAGGGGGCTTGGAGACCCAGTACTTC.

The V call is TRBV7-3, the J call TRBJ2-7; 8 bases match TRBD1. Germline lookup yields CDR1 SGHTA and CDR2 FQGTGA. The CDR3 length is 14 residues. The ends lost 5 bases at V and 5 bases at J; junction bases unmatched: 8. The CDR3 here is CASSRGQGGDEQYF. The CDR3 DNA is TGTGCCAGCAGCCGAGGACAGGGTGGCGACGAGCAGTACTTC.

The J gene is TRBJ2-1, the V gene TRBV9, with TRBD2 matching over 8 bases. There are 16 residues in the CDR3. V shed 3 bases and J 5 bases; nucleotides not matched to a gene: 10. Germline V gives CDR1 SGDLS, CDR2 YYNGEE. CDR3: CASSGQGSGVNNEQFF. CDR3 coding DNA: TGTGCCAGCAGCGGCCAGGGTAGCGGGGTTAACAATGAGCAGTTCTTC.

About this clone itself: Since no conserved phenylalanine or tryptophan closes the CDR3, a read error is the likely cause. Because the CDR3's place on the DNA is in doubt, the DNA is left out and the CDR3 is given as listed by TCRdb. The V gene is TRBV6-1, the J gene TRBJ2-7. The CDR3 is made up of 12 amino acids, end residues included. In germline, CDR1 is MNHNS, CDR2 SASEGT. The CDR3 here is CASSESGHPSLS.

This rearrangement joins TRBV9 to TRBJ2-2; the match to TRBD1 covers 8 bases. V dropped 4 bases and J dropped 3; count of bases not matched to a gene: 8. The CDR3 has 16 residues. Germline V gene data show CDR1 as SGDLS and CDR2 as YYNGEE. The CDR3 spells CASSSDREVDTGELFF. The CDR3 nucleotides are TGTGCCAGCAGCTCGGACAGGGAAGTAGACACCGGGGAGCTGTTTTTT.

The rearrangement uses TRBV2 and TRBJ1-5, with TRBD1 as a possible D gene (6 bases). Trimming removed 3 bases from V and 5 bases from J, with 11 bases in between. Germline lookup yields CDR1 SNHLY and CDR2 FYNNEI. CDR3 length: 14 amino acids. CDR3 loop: CASSEGGLYQPQHF. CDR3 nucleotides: TGTGCCAGCAGTGAGGGGGGCCTATATCAGCCCCAGCATTTT.

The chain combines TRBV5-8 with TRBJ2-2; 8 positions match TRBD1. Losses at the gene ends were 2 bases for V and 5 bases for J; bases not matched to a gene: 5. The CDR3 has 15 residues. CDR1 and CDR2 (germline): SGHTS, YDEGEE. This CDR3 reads CASSFQQGVTGELFF. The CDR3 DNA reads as TGTGCCAGCAGCTTCCAACAGGGGGTAACCGGGGAGCTGTTTTTT.

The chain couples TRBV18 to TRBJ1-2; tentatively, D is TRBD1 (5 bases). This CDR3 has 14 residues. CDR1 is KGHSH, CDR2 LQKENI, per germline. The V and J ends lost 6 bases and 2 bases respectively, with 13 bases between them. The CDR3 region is CASSDWDGNYGYTF. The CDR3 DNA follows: TGTGCCAGCTCCGATTGGGACGGAAACTATGGCTACACCTTC. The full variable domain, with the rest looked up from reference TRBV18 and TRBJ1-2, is NAGVMQNPRHLVRRRGQEARLRCSPMKGHSHVYWYRQLPEEGLKFMVYLQKENIIDESGMPKERFSAEFPKEGPSILRIQQVVRGDSAAYFCASSDWDGNYGYTFGSGTRLTVV.

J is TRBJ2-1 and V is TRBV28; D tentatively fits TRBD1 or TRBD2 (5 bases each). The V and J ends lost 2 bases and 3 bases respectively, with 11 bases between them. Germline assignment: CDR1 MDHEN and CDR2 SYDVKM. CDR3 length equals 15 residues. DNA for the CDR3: TGTGCCAGCAGTTTACGCACAGGACTCTACAATGAGCAGTTCTTC. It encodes CASSLRTGLYNEQFF.

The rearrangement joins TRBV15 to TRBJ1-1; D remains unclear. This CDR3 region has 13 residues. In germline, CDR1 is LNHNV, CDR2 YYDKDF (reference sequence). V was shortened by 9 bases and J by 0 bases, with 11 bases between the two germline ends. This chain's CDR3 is CATRDPVNTEAFF. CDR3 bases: TGTGCCACAAGAGACCCAGTGAACACTGAAGCTTTCTTT. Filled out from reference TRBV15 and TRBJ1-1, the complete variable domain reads DAMVIQNPRYQVTQFGKPVTLSCSQTLNHNVMYWYQQKSSQAPKLLFHYYDKDFNNEADTPDNFQSRRPNTSFCFLDIRSPGLGDTAMYLCATRDPVNTEAFFGQGTRLTVV.

Written as DNA, the CDR3 is TGCGCCAGCAGCCAAGATTACGTGGCTTCTTACGAGCAGTACTTC. The encoded protein is CASSQDYVASYEQYF. The gene calls are TRBV4-3 and TRBJ2-7; D uncertain. Germline V CDR1 and CDR2: LGHNA, YSLEER. V lost 0 bases and J 4 bases, leaving 13 bases between the germline ends. CDR3 length: 15 amino acids.

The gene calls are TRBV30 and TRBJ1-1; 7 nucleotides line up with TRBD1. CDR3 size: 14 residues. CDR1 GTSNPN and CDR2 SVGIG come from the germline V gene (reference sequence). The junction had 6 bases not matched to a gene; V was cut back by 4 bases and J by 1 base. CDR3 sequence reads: CAWTTQGRNTEAFF. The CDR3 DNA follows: TGTGCCTGGACGACACAGGGGAGGAACACTGAAGCTTTCTTT.

The CDR3: CASSPQGNGYTF. DNA of the CDR3: TGTGCCAGCAGCCCACAGGGGAATGGCTACACCTTC. The genes are TRBV13 and TRBJ1-2; 7 bases match TRBD1. Germline values: CDR1 PRHDT, CDR2 FYEKMQ (reference sequence). The CDR3 is 12 residues long. J was trimmed by 6 bases and V by 5 bases; bases with no gene match: 3. Full variable domain (missing parts from reference TRBV13 and TRBJ1-2): AAGVIQSPRHLIKEKRETATLKCYPIPRHDTVYWYQQGPGQDPQFLISFYEKMQSDKGSIPDRFSAQQFSDYHSELNMSSLELGDSALYFCASSPQGNGYTFGSGTRLTVV.

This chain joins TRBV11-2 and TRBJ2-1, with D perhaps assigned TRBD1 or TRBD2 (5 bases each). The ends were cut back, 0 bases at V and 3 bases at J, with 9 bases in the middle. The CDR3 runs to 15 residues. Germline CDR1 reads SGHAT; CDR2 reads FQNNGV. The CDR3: CASSLDEGYYNEQFF. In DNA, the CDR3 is TGTGCCAGCAGCTTAGACGAGGGGTACTACAATGAGCAGTTCTTC.

CDR3 coding DNA: TGCAGTCCTGAGGGGAGCTACGAGCAGTACTTC. This gives the protein CSPEGSYEQYF. The rearrangement links TRBV20-1 to TRBJ2-7; D tentatively fits TRBD1 or TRBD2 (5 bases each). This CDR3 has 11 residues. V was shortened by 8 bases and J by 3 bases, with 11 bases between the two germline ends. CDR1 and CDR2 from the germline V gene are DFQATT and SNEGSKA (reference sequence).

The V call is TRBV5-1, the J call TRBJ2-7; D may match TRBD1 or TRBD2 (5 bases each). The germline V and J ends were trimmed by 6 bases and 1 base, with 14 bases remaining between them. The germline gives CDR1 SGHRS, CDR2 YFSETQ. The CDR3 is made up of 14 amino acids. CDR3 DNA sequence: TGCGCCAGCAAAAGGGACGGCTATTCCTACGAGCAGTACTTC. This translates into CASKRDGYSYEQYF.

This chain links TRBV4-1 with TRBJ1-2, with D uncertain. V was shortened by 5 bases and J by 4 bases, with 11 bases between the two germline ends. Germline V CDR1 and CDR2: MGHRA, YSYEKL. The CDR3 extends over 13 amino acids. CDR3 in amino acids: CASSYQSGYGYTF. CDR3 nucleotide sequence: TGCGCCAGCAGCTACCAGTCGGGCTATGGCTACACCTTC.

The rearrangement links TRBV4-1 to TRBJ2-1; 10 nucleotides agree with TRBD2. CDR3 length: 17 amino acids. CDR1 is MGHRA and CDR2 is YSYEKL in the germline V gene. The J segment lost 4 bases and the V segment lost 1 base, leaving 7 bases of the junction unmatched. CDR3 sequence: CASSQASGTSEYNEQFF. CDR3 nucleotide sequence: TGCGCCAGCAGCCAAGCTTCCGGGACTAGCGAATACAATGAGCAGTTCTTC.

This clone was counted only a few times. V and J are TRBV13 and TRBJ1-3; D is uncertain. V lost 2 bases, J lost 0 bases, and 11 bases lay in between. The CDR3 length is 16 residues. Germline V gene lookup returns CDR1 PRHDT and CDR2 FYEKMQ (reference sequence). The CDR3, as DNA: TGTGCCAGCAGCTTAAGGACGGGTTTCTCTGGAAACACCATATATTTT. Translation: CASSLRTGFSGNTIYF.

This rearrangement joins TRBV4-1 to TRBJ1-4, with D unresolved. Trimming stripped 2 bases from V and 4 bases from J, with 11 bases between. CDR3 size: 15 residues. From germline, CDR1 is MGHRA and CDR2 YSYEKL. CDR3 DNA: TGCGCCAGCAGCCAAAACCCCGGGGTTAATGAAAAACTGTTTTTT. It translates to CASSQNPGVNEKLFF.

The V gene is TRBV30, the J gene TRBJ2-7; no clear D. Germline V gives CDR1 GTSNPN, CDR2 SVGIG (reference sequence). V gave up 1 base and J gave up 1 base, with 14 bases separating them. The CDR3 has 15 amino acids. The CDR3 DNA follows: TGTGCCTGGAGTGAGAGTGACCTGGGGTCCTACGAGCAGTACTTC. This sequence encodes CAWSESDLGSYEQYF.

The CDR3 is CASTWDRGGWNEQFF. DNA of the CDR3: TGTGCCAGCACCTGGGACAGGGGCGGATGGAATGAGCAGTTCTTC. The rearrangement links TRBV27 to TRBJ2-1; TRBD1 agrees at 10 bases. This CDR3 is 15 amino acids long. Germline CDR1 is MNHEY and CDR2 is SMNVEV (reference sequence). V was clipped by 7 bases and J by 7 bases; unmatched bases: 10.

CDR3 loop: CASDPRTPFSEAFF. Here the CDR3 DNA reads TGTGCCTCTGACCCTCGGACCCCGTTCTCTGAAGCTTTCTTT. The chain couples TRBV30 to TRBJ1-1; D call uncertain. Germline V gene sequence: CDR1 GTSNPN, CDR2 SVGIG (reference sequence). CDR3 length equals 14 residues. Trimming left V 7 bases short and J 6 bases short, with 21 bases between.

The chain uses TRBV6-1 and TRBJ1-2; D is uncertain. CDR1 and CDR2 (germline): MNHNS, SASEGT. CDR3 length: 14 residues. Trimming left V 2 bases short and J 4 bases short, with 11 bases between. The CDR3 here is CASSERALAYGYTF. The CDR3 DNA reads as TGTGCCAGCAGTGAAAGGGCCCTTGCCTATGGCTACACCTTC.

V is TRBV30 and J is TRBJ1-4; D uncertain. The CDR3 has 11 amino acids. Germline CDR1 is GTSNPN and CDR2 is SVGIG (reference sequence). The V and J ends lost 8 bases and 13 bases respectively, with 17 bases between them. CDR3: CAIPTLRGLFF. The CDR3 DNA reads TGTGCCATACCCACTCTGAGAGGACTGTTTTTT.